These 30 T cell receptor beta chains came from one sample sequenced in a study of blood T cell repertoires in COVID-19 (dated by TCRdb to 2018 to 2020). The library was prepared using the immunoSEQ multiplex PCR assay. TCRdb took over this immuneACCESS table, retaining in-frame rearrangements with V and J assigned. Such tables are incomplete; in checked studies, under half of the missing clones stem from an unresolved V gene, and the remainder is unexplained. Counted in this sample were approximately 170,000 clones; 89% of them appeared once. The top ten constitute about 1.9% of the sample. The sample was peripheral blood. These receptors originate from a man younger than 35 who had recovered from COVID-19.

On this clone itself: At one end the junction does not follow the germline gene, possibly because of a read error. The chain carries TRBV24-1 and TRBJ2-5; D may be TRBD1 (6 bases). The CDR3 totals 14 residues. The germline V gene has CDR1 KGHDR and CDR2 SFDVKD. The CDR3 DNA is TGTGCCGCCAGTGATCGACAGGTTGGTGAGACCCAGTACTTC. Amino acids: CAASDRQVGETQYF.

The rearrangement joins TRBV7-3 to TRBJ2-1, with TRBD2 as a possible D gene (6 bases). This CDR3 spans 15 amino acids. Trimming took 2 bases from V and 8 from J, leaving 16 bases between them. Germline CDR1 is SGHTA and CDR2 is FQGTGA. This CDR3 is CASSLRGTGNHEQFF. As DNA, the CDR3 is TGTGCCAGCAGCTTACGGGGGACGGGGAACCATGAGCAGTTCTTC.

The CDR3 region is CASRIPDRGNTEAFF. The CDR3 DNA follows: TGTGCCAGCAGGATACCGGACAGGGGGAACACTGAAGCTTTCTTT. The V call is TRBV28, the J call TRBJ1-1; 9 positions match TRBD1. The V gene's germline CDR1 is MDHEN and CDR2 SYDVKM. This CDR3 is built from 15 residues. Losses at the gene ends were 6 bases for V and 1 base for J; bases not matched to a gene: 6.

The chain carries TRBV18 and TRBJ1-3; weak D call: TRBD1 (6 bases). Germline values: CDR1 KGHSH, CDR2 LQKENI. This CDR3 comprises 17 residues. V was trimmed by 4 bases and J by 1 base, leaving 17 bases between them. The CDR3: CASSLRDTPLSGNTIYF. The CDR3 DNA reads TGTGCCAGCTCACTCCGGGACACCCCCTTATCTGGAAACACCATATATTTT.

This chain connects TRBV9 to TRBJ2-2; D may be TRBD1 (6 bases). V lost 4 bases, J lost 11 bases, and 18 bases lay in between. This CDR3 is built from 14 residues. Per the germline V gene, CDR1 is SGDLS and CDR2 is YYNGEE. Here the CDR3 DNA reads TGTGCCAGCAGCACAGGGACCCCCAAAGAAGAGCTGTTTTTT. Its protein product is CASSTGTPKEELFF.

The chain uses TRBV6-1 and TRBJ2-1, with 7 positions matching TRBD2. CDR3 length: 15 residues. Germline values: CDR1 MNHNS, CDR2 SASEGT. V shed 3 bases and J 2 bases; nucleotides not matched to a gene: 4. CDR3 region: CASSEAGVTYNEQFF. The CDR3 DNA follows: TGTGCCAGCAGTGAGGCGGGAGTGACCTACAATGAGCAGTTCTTC.

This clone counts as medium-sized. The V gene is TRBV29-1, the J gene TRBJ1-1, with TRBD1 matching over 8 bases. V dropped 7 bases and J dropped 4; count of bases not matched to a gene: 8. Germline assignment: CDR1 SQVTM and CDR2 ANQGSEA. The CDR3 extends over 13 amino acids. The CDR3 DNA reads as TGCAGCGCTATGGACAGGGCGGGCACTGAAGCTTTCTTT. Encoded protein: CSAMDRAGTEAFF.

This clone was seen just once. CDR3 bases: TGTGCCTGGAGTGTAGGGACTCACCCGGCCTACGAGCAGTACTTC. It translates to CAWSVGTHPAYEQYF. This chain joins TRBV30 and TRBJ2-7; D perhaps matches TRBD2 (6 bases). The CDR3 totals 15 residues. Trimming took off 0 bases at V and 2 bases at J, with 14 bases between the two ends. CDR1 is GTSNPN and CDR2 is SVGIG in the germline V gene (reference sequence).

DNA for the CDR3: TGTGCCAGCAGCTCGAGGACAGGGGGCCACGAGCAGTACTTC. This codes for CASSSRTGGHEQYF. V and J are TRBV11-1 and TRBJ2-7; 11 bases agree with TRBD1. The CDR3 is 14 residues long. Germline values: CDR1 SGHAT, CDR2 FQDESV (reference sequence). V shed 4 bases, J shed 5 bases, and the junction held 4 bases outside the gene matches.

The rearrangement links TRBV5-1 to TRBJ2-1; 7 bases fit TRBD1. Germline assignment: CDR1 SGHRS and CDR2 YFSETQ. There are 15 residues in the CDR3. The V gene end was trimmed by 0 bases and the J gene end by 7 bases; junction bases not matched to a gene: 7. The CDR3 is CASSLDRTGGNEQFF. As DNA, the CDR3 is TGCGCCAGCAGCTTGGACCGGACAGGCGGGAATGAGCAGTTCTTC.

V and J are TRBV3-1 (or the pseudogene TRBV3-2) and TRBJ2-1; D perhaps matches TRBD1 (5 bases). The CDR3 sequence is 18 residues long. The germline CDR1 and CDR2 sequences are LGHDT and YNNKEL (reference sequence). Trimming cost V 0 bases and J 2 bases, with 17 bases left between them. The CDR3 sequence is CASSQDPTGVSPYNEQFF. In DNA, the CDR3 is TGTGCCAGCAGCCAAGATCCCACAGGAGTTTCTCCCTACAATGAGCAGTTCTTC.

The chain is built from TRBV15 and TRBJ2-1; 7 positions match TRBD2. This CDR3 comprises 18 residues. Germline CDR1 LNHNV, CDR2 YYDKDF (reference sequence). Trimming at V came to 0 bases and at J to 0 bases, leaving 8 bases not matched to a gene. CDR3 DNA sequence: TGTGCCACCAGCAGAGATCTAAAGGGAGGGAGCTCCTACAATGAGCAGTTCTTC. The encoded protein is CATSRDLKGGSSYNEQFF.

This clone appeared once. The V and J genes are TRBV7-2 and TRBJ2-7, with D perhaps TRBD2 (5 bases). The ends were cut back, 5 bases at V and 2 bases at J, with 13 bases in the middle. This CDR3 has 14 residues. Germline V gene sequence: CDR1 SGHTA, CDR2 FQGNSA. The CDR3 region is CASSPGLGPYEQYF. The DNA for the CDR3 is TGTGCCAGCAGCCCCGGACTGGGCCCCTACGAGCAGTACTTC.

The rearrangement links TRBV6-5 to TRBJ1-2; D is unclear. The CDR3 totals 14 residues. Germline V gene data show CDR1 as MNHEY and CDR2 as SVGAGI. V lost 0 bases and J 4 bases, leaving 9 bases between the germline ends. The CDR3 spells CASSYSGAGYGYTF. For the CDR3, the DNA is TGTGCCAGCAGTTACTCGGGCGCTGGCTATGGCTACACCTTC.

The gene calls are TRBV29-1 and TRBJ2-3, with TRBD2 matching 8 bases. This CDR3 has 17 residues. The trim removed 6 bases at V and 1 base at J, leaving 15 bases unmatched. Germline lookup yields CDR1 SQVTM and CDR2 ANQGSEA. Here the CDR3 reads CSVLEGRTSGRTDTQYF. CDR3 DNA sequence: TGCAGCGTGCTCGAGGGGAGAACTAGCGGACGCACAGATACGCAGTATTTT.

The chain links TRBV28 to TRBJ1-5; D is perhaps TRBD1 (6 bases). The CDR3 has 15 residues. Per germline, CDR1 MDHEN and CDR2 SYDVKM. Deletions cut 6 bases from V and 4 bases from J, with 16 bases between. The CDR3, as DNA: TGTGCCAGCAGATCATCGACGGACAGTAATCAGCCCCAGCATTTT. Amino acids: CASRSSTDSNQPQHF.

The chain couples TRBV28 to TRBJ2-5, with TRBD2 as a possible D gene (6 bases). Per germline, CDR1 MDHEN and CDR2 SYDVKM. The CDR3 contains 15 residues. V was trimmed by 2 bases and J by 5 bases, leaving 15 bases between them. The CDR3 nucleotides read TGTGCCAGCAGTTTAGGGTTCGGGGGAGTCGAGACCCAGTACTTC. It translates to CASSLGFGGVETQYF.

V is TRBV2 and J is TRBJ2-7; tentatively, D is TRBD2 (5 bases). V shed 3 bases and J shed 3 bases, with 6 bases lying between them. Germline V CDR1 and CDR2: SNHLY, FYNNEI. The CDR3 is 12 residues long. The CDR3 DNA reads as TGTGCCAGCAGTGATGCGGGCTACGAGCAGTACTTC. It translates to CASSDAGYEQYF. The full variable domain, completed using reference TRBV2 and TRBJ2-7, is EPEVTQTPSHQVTQMGQEVILRCVPISNHLYFYWYRQILGQKVEFLVSFYNNEISEKSEIFDDQFSVERPDGSNFTLKIRSTKLEDSAMYFCASSDAGYEQYFGPGTRLTVT.

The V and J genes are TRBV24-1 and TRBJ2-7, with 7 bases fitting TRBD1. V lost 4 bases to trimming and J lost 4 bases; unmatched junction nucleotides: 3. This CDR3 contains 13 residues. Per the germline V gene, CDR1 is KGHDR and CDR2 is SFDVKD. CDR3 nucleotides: TGTGCCACCAGTGAAAAGGGACAGTACGAGCAGTACTTC. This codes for CATSEKGQYEQYF.

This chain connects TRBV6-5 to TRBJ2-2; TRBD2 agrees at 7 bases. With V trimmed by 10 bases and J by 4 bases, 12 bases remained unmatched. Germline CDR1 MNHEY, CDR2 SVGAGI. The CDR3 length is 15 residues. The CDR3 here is CAIESGGGGTGELFF. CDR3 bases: TGTGCCATCGAGAGTGGAGGCGGGGGCACCGGGGAGCTGTTTTTT.

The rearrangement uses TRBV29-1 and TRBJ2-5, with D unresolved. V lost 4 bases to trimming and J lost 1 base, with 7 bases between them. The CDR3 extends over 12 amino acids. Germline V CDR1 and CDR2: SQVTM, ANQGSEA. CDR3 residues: CSVARTQETQYF. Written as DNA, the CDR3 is TGCAGCGTTGCTAGAACCCAAGAGACCCAGTACTTC.

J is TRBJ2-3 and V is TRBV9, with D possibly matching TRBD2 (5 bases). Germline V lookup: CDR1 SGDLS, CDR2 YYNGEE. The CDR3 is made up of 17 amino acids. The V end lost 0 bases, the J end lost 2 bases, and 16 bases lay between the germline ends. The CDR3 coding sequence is TGTGCCAGCAGCGTAGGGACTGGCCTACACCTCACAGATACGCAGTATTTT. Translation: CASSVGTGLHLTDTQYF.

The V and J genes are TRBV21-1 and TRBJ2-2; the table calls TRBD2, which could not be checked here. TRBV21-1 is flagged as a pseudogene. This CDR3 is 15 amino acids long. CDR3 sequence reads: CASSKAPAGAGELFF. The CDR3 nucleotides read TGTGCCAGCAGCAAAGCGCCAGCGGGAGCCGGGGAGCTGTTTTTT.

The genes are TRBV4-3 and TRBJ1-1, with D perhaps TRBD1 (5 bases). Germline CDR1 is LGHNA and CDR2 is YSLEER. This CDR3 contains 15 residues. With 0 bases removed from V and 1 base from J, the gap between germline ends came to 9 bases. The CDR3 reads CASSQDQGWNTEAFF. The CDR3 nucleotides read TGCGCCAGCAGCCAAGATCAGGGTTGGAACACTGAAGCTTTCTTT.

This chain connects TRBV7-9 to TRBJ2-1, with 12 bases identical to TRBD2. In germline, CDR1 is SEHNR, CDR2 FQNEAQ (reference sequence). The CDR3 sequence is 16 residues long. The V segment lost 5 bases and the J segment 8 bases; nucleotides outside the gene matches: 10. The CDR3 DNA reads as TGTGCCAGCAGCCCCCGGACTAGCGGGAATTTCGATGAGCAGTTCTTC. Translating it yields CASSPRTSGNFDEQFF. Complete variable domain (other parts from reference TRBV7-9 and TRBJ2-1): DTGVSQNPRHKITKRGQNVTFRCDPISEHNRLYWYRQTLGQGPEFLTYFQNEAQLEKSRLLSDRFSAERPKGSFSTLEIQRTEQGDSAMYLCASSPRTSGNFDEQFFGPGTRLTVL.

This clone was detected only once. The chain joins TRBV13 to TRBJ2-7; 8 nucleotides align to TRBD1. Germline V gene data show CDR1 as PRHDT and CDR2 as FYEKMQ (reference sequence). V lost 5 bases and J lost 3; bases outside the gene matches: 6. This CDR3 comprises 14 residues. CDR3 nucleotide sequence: TGTGCCAGCAGCGGATCTGACAGGGGCTACGAGCAGTACTTC. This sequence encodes CASSGSDRGYEQYF.

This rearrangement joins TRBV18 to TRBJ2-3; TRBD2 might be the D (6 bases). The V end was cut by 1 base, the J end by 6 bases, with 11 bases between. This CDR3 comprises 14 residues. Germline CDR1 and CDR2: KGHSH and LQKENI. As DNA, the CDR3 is TGTGCCAGCTCACCACTTACGGGGGAGGATACGCAGTATTTT. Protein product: CASSPLTGEDTQYF.

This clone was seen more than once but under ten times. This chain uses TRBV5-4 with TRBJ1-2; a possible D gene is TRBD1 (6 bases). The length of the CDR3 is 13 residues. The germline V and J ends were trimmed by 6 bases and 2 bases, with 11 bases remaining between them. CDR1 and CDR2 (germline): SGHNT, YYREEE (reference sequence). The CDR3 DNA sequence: TGTGCCAGCAACTTTCAGGGGAACTATGGCTACACCTTC. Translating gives CASNFQGNYGYTF.

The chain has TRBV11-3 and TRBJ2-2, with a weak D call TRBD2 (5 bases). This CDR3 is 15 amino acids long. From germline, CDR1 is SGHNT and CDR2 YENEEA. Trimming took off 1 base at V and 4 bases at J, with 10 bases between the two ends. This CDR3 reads CASSLGFRGTGELFF. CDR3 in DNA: TGTGCCAGCAGCTTAGGATTTCGGGGCACCGGGGAGCTGTTTTTT.

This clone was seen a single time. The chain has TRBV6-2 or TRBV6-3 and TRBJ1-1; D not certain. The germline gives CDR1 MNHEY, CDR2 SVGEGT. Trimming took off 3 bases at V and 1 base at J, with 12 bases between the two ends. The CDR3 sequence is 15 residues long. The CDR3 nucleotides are TGTGCCAGCAGTTATAACCTACAGAGGAACACTGAAGCTTTCTTT. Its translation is CASSYNLQRNTEAFF.